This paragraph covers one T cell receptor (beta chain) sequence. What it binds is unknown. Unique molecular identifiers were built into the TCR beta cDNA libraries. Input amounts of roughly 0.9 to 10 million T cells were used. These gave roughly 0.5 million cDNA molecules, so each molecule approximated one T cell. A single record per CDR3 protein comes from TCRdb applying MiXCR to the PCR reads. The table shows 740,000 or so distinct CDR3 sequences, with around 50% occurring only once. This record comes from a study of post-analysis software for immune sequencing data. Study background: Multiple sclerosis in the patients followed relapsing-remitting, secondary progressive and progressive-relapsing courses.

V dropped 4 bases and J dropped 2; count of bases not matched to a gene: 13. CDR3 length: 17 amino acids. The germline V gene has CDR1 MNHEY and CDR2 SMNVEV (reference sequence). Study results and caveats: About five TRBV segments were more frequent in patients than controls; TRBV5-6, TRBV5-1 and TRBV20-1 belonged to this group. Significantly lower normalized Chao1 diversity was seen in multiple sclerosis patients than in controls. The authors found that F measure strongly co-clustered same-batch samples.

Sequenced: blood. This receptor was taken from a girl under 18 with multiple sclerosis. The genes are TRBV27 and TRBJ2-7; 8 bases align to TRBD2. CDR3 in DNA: TGTGCCAGCAGTTCGTGCCCCAATAGCGGGACCACCTACGAGCAGTACTTC. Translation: CASSSCPNSGTTYEQYF.